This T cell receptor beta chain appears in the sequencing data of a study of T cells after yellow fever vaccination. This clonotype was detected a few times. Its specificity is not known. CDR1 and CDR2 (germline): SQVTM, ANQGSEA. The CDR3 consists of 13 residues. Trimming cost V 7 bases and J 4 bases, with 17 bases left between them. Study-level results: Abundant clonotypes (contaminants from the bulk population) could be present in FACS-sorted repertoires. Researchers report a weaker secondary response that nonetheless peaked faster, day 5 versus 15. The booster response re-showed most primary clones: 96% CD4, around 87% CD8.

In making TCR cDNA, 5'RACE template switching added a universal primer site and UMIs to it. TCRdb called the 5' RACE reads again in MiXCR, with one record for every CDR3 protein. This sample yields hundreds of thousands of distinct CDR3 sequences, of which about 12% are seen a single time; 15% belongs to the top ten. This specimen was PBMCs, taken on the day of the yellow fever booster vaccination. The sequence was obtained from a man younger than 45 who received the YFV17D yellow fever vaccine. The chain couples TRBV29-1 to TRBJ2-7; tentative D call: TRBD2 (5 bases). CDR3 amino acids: CSASRGPEYEQYF. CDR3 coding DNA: TGCAGCGCCTCGAGAGGGCCGGAGTACGAGCAGTACTTC.